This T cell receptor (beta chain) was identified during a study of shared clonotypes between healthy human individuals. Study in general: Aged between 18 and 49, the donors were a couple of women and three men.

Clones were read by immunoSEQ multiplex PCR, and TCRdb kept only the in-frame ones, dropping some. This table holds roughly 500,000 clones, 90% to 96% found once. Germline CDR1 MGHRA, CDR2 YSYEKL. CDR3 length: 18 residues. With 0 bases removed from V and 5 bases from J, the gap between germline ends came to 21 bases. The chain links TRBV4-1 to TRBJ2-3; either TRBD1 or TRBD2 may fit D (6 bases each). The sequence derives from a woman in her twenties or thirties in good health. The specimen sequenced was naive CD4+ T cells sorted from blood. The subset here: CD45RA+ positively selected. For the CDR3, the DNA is TGCGCCAGCAGCCAAGATCAACGGGGGCGCGGTGATAGAGATACGCAGTATTTT. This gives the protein CASSQDQRGRGDRDTQYF.